This T cell receptor beta chain originates from a study of blood T cell repertoires in COVID-19. Whole-study context: From T cells, B-cell-depleted T cells, or PBMCs came the material, which was cDNA or gDNA.

Participants, about 18 to 90 years old, spanned fewer than 30 US areas. Each participant's cohort was designated according to participant-reported clinical history. Two negative PCRs, clearance, or symptom resolution characterized the recovered Cohort 3 donors. The CDR3 sequence is 15 residues long. CDR1 is MDHEN and CDR2 is SYDVKM in the germline V gene. Trimming left V 5 bases short and J 3 bases short, with 17 bases between. Measured with immunoSEQ multiplex PCR; TCRdb has only the in-frame clones, and not every one. The table includes 200,000 to 250,000 clones, 70% to 90% detected once. The gene calls are TRBV28 and TRBJ2-7, with unresolved D. The source material was PBMCs or T cells enriched from blood (not recorded which). This TCR was recovered from a man in his thirties or forties who had recovered from COVID-19. CDR3 coding DNA: TGTGCCAGCAGTCCCCCAGACCACTACTACTACGAGCAGTACTTC. Amino acids: CASSPPDHYYYEQYF.